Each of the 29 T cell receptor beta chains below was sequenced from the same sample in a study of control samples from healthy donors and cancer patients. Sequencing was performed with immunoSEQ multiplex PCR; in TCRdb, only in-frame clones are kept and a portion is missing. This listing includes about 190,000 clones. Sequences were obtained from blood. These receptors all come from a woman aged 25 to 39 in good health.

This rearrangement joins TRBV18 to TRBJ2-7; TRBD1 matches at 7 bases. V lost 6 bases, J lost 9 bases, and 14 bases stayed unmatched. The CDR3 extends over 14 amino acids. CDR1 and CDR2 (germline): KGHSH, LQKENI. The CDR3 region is CASSPIGAPGGQYF. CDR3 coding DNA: TGTGCCAGCTCGCCTATCGGAGCCCCAGGGGGGCAGTACTTC. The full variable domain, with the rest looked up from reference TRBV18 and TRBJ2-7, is NAGVMQNPRHLVRRRGQEARLRCSPMKGHSHVYWYRQLPEEGLKFMVYLQKENIIDESGMPKERFSAEFPKEGPSILRIQQVVRGDSAAYFCASSPIGAPGGQYFGPGTRLTVT.

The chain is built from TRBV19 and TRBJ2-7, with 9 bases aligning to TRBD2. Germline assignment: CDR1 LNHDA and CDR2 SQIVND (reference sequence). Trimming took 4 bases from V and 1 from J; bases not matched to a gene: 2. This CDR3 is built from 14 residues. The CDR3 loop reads CASSRLADSYEQYF. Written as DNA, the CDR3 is TGTGCCAGTAGTAGACTAGCGGATTCCTACGAGCAGTACTTC.

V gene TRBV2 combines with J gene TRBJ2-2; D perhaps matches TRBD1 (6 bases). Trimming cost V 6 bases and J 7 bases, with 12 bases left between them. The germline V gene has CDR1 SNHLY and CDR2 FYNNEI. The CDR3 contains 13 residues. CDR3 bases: TGTGCCAGCAGAGACAGGACAGTCGGGGAGCTGTTTTTT. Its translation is CASRDRTVGELFF.

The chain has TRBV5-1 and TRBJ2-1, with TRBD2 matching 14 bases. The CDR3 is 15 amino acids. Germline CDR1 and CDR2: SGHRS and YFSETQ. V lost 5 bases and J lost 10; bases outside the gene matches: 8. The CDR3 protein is CASSDTGLAGEEQFF. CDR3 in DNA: TGCGCCAGCAGTGATACGGGACTAGCGGGGGAGGAGCAGTTCTTC.

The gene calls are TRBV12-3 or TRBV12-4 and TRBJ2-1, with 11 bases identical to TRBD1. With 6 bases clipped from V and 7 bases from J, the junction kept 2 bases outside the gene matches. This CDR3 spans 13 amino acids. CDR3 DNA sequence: TGTGCCAGCAGGGGGACAGGGGGTAATGAGCAGTTCTTC. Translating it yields CASRGTGGNEQFF.

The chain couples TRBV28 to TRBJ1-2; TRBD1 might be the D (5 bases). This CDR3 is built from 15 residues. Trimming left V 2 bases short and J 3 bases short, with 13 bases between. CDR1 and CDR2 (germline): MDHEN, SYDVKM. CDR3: CASSLVLTVHYGYTF. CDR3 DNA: TGTGCCAGCAGTTTAGTCTTGACAGTACACTATGGCTACACCTTC.

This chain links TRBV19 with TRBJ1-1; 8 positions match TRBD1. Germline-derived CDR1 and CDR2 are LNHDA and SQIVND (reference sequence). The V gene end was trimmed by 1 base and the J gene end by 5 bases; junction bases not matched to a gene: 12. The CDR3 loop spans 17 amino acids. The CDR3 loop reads CASSIAPWTGSRTEAFF. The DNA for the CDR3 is TGTGCCAGTAGTATAGCCCCTTGGACAGGGAGCCGAACTGAAGCTTTCTTT.

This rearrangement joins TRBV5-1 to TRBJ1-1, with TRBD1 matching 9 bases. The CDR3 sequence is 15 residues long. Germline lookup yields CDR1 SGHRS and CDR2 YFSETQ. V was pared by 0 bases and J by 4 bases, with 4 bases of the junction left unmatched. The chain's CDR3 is CASSLARTGVTEAFF. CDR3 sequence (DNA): TGCGCCAGCAGCTTGGCTAGGACAGGGGTCACTGAAGCTTTCTTT.

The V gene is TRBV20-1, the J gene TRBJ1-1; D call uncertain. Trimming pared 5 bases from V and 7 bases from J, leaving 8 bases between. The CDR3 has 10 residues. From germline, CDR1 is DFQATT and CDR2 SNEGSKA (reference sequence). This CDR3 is CSAAGFEAFF. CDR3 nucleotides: TGCAGTGCTGCCGGGTTTGAAGCTTTCTTT.

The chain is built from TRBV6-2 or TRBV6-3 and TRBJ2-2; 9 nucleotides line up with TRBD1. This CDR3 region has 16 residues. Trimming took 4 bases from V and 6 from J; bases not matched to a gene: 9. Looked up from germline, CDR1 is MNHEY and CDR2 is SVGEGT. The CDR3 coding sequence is TGTGCCAGCAGTTCTTTTACAGGGGGCCCGGCCGGGGAGCTGTTTTTT. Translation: CASSSFTGGPAGELFF.

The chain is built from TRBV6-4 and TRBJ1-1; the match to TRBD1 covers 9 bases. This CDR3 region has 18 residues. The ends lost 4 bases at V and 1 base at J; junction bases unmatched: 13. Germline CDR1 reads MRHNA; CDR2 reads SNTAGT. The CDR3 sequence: CASSGRRDRDGTNTEAFF. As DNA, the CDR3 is TGTGCCAGCAGTGGTCGACGGGACAGGGATGGCACGAACACTGAAGCTTTCTTT.

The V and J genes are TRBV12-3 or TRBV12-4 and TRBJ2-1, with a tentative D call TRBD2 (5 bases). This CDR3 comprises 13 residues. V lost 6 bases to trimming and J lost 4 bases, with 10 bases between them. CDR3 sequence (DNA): TGTGCCAGCAGAAGGACTGGATACAATGAGCAGTTCTTC. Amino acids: CASRRTGYNEQFF.

CDR3 loop: CASRNGTEFLNTEAFF. In DNA, the CDR3 is TGCGCCAGCCGTAACGGGACAGAGTTTTTAAACACTGAAGCTTTCTTT. The V gene is TRBV23-1, the J gene TRBJ1-1; the match to TRBD1 covers 7 bases. TRBV23-1 is recorded as an ORF, its role being uncertain. With 8 bases clipped from V and 2 bases from J, the junction kept 14 bases outside the gene matches. This CDR3 comprises 16 residues.

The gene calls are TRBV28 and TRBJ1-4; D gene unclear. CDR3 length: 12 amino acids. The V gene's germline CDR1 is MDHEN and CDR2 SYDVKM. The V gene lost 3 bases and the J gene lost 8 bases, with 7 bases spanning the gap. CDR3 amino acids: CASSFRDEKLFF. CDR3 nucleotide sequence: TGTGCCAGCAGTTTCCGAGACGAAAAACTGTTTTTT.

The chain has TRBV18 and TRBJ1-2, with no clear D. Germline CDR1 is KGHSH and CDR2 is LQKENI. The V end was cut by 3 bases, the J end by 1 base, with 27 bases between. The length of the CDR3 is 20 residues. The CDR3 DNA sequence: TGTGCCAGCTCACCTTTAGGTTTGCAGATGAGGCCCTCTCTTAACTATGGCTACACCTTC. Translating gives CASSPLGLQMRPSLNYGYTF.

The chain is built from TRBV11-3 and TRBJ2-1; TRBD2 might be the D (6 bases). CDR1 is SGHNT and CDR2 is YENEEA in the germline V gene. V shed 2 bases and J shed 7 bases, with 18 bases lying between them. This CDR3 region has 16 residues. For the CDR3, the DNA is TGTGCCAGCAGCTTACACCGGAGGGTGGCAGCTAATGAGCAGTTCTTC. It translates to CASSLHRRVAANEQFF. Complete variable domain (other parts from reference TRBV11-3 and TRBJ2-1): EAGVVQSPRYKIIEKKQPVAFWCNPISGHNTLYWYLQNLGQGPELLIRYENEEAVDDSQLPKDRFSAERLKGVDSTLKIQPAELGDSAVYLCASSLHRRVAANEQFFGPGTRLTVL.

The chain's CDR3 is CASSPGPNNEQFF. CDR3 coding DNA: TGTGCCAGCTCCCCTGGGCCTAACAATGAGCAGTTCTTC. This sequence joins TRBV18 and TRBJ2-1; the D is unclear. The ends were cut back, 6 bases at V and 5 bases at J, with 11 bases in the middle. In germline, CDR1 is KGHSH, CDR2 LQKENI. The CDR3 spans 13 residues.

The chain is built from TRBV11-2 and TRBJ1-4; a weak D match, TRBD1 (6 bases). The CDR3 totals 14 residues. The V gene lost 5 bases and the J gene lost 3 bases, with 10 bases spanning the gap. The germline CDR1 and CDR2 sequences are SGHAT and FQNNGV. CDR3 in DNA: TGTGCCAGCAGCAGGACAGTCCCTAATGAAAAACTGTTTTTT. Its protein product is CASSRTVPNEKLFF.

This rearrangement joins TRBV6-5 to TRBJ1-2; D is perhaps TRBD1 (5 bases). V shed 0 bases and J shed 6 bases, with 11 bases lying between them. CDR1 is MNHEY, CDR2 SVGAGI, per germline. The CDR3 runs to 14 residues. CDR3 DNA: TGTGCCAGCAGTTACTCCGGCAGGGCTGATGGCTACACCTTC. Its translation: CASSYSGRADGYTF.

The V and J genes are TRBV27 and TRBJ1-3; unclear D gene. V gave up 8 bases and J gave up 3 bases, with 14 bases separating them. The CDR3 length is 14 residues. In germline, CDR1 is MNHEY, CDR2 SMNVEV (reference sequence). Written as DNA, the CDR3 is TGTGCCAGCGGGCCCGAGATTTATGGAAACACCATATATTTT. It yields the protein CASGPEIYGNTIYF.

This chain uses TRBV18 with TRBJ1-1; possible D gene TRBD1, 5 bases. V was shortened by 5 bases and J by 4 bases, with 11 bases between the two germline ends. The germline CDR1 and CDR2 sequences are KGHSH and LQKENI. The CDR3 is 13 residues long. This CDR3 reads CASSEGSGTEAFF. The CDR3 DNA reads TGTGCCAGCTCAGAGGGGTCGGGCACTGAAGCTTTCTTT.

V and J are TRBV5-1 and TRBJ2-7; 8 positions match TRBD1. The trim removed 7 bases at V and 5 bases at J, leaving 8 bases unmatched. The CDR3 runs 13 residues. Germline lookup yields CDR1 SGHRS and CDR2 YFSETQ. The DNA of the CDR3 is TGCGCCAGCTCAGGACAGGGAAGTAACGAGCAGTACTTC. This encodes CASSGQGSNEQYF. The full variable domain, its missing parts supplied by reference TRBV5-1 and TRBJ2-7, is KAGVTQTPRYLIKTRGQQVTLSCSPISGHRSVSWYQQTPGQGLQFLFEYFSETQRNKGNFPGRFSGRQFSNSRSEMNVSTLELGDSALYLCASSGQGSNEQYFGPGTRLTVT.

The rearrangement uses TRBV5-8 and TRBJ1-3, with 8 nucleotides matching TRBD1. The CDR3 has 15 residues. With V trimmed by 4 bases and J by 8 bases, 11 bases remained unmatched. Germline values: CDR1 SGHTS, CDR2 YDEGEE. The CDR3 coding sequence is TGTGCCAGCAGCCTAGGACAGGGCGAGGGGTACACCATATATTTT. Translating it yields CASSLGQGEGYTIYF.

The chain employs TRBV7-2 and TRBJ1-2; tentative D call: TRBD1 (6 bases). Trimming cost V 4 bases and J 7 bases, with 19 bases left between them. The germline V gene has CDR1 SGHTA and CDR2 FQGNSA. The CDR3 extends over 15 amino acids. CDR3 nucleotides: TGTGCCAGCAGCTCGACCGGCAGGGGAAGGGGTGGCTACACCTTC. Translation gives CASSSTGRGRGGYTF.

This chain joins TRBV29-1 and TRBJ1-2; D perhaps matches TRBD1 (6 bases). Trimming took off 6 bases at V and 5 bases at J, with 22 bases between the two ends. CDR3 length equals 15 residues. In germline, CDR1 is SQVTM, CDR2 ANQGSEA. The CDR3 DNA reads TGCAGCGTGACTACTACCGACAGGAGGGGTTATGGCTACACCTTC. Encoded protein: CSVTTTDRRGYGYTF.

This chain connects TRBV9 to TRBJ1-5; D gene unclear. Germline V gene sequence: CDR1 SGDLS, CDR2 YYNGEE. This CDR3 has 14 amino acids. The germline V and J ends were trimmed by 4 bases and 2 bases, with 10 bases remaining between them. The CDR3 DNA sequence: TGTGCCAGCAGCCCGGGTGTTCGCAATCAGCCCCAGCATTTT. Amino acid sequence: CASSPGVRNQPQHF. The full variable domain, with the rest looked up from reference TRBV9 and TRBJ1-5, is DSGVTQTPKHLITATGQRVTLRCSPRSGDLSVYWYQQSLDQGLQFLIQYYNGEERAKGNILERFSAQQFPDLHSELNLSSLELGDSALYFCASSPGVRNQPQHFGDGTRLSIL.

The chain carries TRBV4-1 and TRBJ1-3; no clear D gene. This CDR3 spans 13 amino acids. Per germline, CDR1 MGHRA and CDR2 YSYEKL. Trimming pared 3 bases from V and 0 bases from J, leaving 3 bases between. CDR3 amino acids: CASSQISGNTIYF. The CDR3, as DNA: TGCGCCAGCAGCCAGATCTCTGGAAACACCATATATTTT.

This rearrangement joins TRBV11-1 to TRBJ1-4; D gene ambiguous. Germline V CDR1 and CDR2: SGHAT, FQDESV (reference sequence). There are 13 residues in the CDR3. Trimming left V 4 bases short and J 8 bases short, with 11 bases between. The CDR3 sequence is CASSYTQGEKLFF. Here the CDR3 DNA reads TGTGCCAGCAGCTACACACAAGGGGAAAAACTGTTTTTT.

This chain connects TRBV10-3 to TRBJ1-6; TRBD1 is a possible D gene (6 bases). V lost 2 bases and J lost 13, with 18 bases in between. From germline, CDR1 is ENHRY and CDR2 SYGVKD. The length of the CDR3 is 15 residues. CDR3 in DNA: TGTGCCATCAGTGAGGGGGGACATGGACTGGCCCCCCTCCACTTT. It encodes CAISEGGHGLAPLHF.